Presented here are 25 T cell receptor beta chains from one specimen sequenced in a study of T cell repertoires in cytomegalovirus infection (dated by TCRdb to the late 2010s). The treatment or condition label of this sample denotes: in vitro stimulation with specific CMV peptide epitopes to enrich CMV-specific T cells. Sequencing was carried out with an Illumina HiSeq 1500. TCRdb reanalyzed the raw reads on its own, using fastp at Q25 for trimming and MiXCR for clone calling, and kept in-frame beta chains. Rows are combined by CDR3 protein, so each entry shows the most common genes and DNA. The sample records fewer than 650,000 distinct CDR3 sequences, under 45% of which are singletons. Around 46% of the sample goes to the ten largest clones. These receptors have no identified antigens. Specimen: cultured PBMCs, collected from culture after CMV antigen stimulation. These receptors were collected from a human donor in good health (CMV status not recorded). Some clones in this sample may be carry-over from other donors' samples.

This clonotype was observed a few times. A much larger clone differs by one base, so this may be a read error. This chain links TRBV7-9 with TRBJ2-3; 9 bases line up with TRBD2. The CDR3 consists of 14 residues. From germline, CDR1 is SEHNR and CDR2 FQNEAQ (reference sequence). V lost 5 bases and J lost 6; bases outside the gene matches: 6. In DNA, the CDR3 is TGTGCCAGCAGCCCGGGACTAGCCGTGGATACGCAGTATTTT. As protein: CASSPGLAVDTQYF.

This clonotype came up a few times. CDR3 in amino acids: CASSLVQPYNEQFF. The CDR3 DNA follows: TGTGCCAGCAGTTTGGTTCAGCCATACAATGAGCAGTTCTTC. The chain combines TRBV27 with TRBJ2-1; no clear D. Germline V gives CDR1 MNHEY, CDR2 SMNVEV (reference sequence). V gave up 3 bases and J gave up 4 bases, with 10 bases separating them. This CDR3 is built from 14 residues.

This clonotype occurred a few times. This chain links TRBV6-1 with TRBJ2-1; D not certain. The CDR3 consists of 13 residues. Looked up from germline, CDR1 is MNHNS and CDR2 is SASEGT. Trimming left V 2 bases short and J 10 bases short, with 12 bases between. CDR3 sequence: CASSEKVSAEQFF. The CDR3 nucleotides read TGTGCCAGCAGTGAAAAAGTGAGTGCCGAGCAGTTCTTC.

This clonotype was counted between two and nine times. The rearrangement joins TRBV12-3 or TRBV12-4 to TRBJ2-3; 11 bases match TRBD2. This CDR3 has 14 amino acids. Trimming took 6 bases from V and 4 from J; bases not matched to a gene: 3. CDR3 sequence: CASRETSGADTQYF. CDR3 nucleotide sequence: TGTGCCAGCAGGGAGACTAGCGGGGCAGATACGCAGTATTTT.

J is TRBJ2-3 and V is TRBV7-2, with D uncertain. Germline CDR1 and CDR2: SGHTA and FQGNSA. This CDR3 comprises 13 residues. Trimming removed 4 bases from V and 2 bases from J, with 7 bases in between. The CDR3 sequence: CASSSRYTDTQYF. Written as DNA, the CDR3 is TGTGCCAGCAGCTCGCGCTACACAGATACGCAGTATTTT.

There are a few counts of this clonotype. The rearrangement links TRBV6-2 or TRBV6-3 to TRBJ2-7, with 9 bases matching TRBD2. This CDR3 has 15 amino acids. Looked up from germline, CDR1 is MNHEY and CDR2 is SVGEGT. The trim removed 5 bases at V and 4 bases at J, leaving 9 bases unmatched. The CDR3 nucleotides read TGTGCCAGCAGTAACTTAGCGGGAGCGACGTACGAGCAGTACTTC. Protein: CASSNLAGATYEQYF.

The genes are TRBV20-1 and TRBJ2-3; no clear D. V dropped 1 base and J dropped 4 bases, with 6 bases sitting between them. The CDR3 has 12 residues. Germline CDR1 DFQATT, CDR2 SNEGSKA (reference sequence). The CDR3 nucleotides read TGCAGTGCTAGAGTAGGGTCAGATACGCAGTATTTT. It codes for CSARVGSDTQYF.

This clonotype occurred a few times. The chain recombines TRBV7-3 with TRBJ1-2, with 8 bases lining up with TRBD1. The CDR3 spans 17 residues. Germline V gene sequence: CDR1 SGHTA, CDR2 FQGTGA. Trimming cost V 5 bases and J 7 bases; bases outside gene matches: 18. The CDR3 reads CASSKPDRGSSSRGYTF. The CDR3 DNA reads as TGTGCCAGCAGCAAACCTGACAGGGGCTCCTCCTCCCGTGGCTACACCTTC.

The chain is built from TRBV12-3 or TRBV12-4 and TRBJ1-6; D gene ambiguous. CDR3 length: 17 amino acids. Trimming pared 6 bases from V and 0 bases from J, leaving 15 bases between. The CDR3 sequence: CASRLRLRGSYNSPLHF. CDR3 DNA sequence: TGTGCCAGCAGACTTCGGCTTCGAGGCTCCTATAATTCACCCCTCCACTTT.

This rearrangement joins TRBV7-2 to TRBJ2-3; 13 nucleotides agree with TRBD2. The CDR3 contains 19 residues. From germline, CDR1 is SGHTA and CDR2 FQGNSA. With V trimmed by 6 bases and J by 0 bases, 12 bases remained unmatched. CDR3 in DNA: TGTGCCAGCAGGAACCGAGGGACTAGCGGGGCTTATAGCACAGATACGCAGTATTTT. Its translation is CASRNRGTSGAYSTDTQYF.

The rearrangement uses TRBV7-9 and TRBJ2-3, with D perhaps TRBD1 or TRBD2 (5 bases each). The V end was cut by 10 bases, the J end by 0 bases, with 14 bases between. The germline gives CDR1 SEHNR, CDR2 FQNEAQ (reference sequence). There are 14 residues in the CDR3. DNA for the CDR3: TGTGCCATCCCCCCCGGGGCTAGCACAGATACGCAGTATTTT. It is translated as CAIPPGASTDTQYF.

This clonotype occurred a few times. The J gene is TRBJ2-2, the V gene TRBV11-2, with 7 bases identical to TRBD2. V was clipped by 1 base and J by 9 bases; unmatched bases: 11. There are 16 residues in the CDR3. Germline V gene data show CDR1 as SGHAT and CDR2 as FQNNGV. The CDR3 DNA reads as TGTGCCAGCAGCTTAGTCCCTAGCGGCGGCGCGTGGGAGCTGTTTTTT. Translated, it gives CASSLVPSGGAWELFF.

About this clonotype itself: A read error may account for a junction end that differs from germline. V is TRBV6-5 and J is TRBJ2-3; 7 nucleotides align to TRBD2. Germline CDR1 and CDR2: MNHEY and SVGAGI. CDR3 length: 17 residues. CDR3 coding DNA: TGTGCCAGCAGTTACTCGCGGGAGACCCCCCTCACATATACGCAGTATTTT. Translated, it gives CASSYSRETPLTYTQYF.

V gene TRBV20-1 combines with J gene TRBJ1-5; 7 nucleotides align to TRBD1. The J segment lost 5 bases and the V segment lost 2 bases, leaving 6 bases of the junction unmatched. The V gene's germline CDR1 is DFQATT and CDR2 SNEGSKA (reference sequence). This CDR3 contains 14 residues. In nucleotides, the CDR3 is TGCAGTGCTAGACGCGGACAGGTAGATCAGCCCCAGCATTTT. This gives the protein CSARRGQVDQPQHF.

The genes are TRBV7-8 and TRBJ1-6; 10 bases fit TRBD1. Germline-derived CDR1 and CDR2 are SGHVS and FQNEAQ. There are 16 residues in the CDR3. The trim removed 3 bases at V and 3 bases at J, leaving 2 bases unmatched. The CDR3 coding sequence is TGTGCCAGCAGCTTGACAGGGGGCGTCTATAATTCACCCCTCCACTTT. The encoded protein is CASSLTGGVYNSPLHF. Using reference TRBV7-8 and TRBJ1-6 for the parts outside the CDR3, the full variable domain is GAGVSQSPRYKVAKRGQDVALRCDPISGHVSLFWYQQALGQGPEFLTYFQNEAQLDKSGLPSDRFFAERPEGSVSTLKIQRTQQEDSAVYLCASSLTGGVYNSPLHFGNGTRLTVT.

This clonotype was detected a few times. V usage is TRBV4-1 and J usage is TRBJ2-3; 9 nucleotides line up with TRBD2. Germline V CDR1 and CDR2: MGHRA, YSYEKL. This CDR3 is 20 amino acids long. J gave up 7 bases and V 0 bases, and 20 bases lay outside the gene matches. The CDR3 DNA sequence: TGCGCCAGCAGCCAAGAATCGGTCCAGGGCCGCGGGGGGGCTCGATATACGCAGTATTTT. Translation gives CASSQESVQGRGGARYTQYF.

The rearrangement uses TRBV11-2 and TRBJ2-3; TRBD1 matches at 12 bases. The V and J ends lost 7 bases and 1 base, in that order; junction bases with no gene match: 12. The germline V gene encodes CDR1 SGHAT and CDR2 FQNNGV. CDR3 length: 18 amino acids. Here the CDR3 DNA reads TGTGCCAGCAAAGGTGGGACAGGGGGCGGCTGGGGCACAGATACGCAGTATTTT. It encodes CASKGGTGGGWGTDTQYF.

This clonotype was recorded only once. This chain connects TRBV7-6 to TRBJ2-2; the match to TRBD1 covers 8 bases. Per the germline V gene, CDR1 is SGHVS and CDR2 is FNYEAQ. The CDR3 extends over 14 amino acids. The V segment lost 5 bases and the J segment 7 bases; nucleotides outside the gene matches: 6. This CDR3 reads CASSQDRVHGELFF. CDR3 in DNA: TGTGCCAGCAGCCAGGACAGGGTGCACGGGGAGCTGTTTTTT.

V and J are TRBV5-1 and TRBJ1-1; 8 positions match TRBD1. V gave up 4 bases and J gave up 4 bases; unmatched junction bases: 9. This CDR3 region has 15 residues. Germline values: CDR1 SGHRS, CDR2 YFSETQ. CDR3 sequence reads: CASSIGQGEGTEAFF. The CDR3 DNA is TGCGCCAGCAGCATCGGACAGGGAGAGGGCACTGAAGCTTTCTTT.

The CDR3 coding sequence is TGTGCCAGCAGCTTAGCTTATTCTGATGAAAAACTGTTTTTT. Translation gives CASSLAYSDEKLFF. The chain joins TRBV7-8 to TRBJ1-4; no firm D call. V dropped 0 bases and J dropped 6 bases, with 8 bases sitting between them. CDR3 length: 14 amino acids. CDR1 is SGHVS, CDR2 FQNEAQ, per germline.

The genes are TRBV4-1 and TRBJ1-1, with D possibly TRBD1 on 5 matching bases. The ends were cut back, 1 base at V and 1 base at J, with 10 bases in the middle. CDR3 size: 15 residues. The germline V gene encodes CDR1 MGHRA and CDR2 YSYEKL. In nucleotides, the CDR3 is TGCGCCAGCAGCCAAGGCTGGGGGACGAACACTGAAGCTTTCTTT. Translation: CASSQGWGTNTEAFF.

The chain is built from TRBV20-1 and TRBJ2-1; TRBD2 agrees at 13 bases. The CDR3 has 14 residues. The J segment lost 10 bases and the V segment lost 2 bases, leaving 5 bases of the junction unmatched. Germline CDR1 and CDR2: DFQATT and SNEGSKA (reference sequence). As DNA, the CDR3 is TGCAGTGCTAGAACGGGACTAGCGGGAAAGGAGCAGTTCTTC. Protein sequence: CSARTGLAGKEQFF.

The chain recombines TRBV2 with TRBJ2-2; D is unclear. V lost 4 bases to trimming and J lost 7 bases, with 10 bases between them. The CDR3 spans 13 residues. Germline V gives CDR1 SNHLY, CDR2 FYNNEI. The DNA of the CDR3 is TGTGCCAGCAGTGTATTTTTAGGCGGGGAGCTGTTTTTT. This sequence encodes CASSVFLGGELFF.

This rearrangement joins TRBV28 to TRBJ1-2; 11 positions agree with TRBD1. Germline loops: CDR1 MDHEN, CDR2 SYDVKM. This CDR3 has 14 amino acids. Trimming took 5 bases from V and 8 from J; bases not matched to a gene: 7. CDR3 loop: CASSGGQGVWGYTF. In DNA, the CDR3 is TGTGCCAGCAGTGGGGGACAGGGGGTATGGGGCTACACCTTC.

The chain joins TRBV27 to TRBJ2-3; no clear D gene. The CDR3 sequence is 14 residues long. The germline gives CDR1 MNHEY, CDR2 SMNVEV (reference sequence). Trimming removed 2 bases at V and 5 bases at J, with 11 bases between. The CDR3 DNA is TGTGCCAGCAGTTTACCCCGTTGGAGAGATACGCAGTATTTT. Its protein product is CASSLPRWRDTQYF.